This record looks at one TCR beta chain sequence and its context. CDR3 length equals 12 residues. Per germline, CDR1 LNHDA and CDR2 SQIVND (reference sequence). The V segment lost 6 bases and the J segment 8 bases; nucleotides outside the gene matches: 2. Assay used: immunoSEQ multiplex PCR; TCRdb lists only in-frame clones, some missing. The repertoire holds about 21,000 clones, around 85% seen once, with about an eighth in the top ten. These data originate in a study of PD-1 blockade in classical Hodgkin lymphoma. Indicated time point: cycle 4 day 1 (C4D1), after five to seven weeks of nivolumab. Following autologous stem cell transplantation, relapse occurred in every patient, and exposure to brentuximab vedotin varied. Best responses fell into complete response, partial response or progressive disease.

V and J are TRBV19 and TRBJ1-1; 11 positions agree with TRBD1. Material: peripheral blood mononuclear cells (PBMCs), obtained before the fourth cycle of nivolumab. This TCR derives from a human donor with classical Hodgkin lymphoma. The CDR3: CASRRDRGEAFF. The CDR3, as DNA: TGTGCCAGTAGGCGGGACAGGGGGGAAGCTTTCTTT. The full variable domain, its missing parts supplied by reference TRBV19 and TRBJ1-1, is DGGITQSPKYLFRKEGQNVTLSCEQNLNHDAMYWYRQDPGQGLRLIYYSQIVNDFQKGDIAEGYSVSREKKESFPLTVTSAQKNPTAFYLCASRRDRGEAFFGQGTRLTVV.